These 13 T cell receptor beta chains were sequenced from one sample in a study of cytomegalovirus exposure and HLA in healthy donors. A multiplex PCR was run with 60 Vbeta primers and 13 Jbeta primers. Method: immunoSEQ multiplex PCR; TCRdb's copy keeps in-frame clones and lacks some. This sample has about 150,000 clones, with roughly 78% found just once. The specimen sequenced was PBMCs. Receptors originate from a man in his forties or fifties in good health and CMV-seropositive.

Points on this clone: Other DNA sequences in this sample translate to the same CDR3. This chain uses TRBV5-5 with TRBJ2-7; 8 bases match TRBD1. The germline V gene encodes CDR1 SGHKS and CDR2 YYEKEE (reference sequence). The CDR3 length is 14 residues. Losses at the gene ends were 0 bases for V and 3 bases for J; bases not matched to a gene: 2. The CDR3 region is CASSLAGGSYEQYF. CDR3 DNA sequence: TGTGCCAGCAGCTTGGCAGGGGGCAGCTACGAGCAGTACTTC.

The chain links TRBV5-4 to TRBJ2-5; 11 nucleotides agree with TRBD2. The CDR3 has 16 residues. J was trimmed by 2 bases and V by 3 bases; bases with no gene match: 6. Germline CDR1 SGHNT, CDR2 YYREEE (reference sequence). The chain's CDR3 is CASSSLAGGQQETQYF. CDR3 nucleotide sequence: TGTGCCAGCAGCTCCCTAGCGGGAGGCCAACAAGAGACCCAGTACTTC. Based on the CDR3 plus reference TRBV5-4 and TRBJ2-5, the full variable domain is ETGVTQSPTHLIKTRGQQVTLRCSSQSGHNTVSWYQQALGQGPQFIFQYYREEENGRGNFPPRFSGLQFPNYSSELNVNALELDDSALYLCASSSLAGGQQETQYFGPGTRLLVL.

V gene TRBV9 combines with J gene TRBJ2-1, with D perhaps TRBD2 (5 bases). This CDR3 has 15 amino acids. Germline CDR1 and CDR2: SGDLS and YYNGEE. Trimming pared 0 bases from V and 3 bases from J, leaving 10 bases between. In DNA form, the CDR3 reads TGTGCCAGCAGCGTAGACGGGATTAGCTACAATGAGCAGTTCTTC. Translation gives CASSVDGISYNEQFF.

This clone was detected only once. The chain links TRBV28 to TRBJ2-1; 11 positions agree with TRBD1. The V segment lost 3 bases and the J segment 13 bases; nucleotides outside the gene matches: 8. CDR1 is MDHEN and CDR2 is SYDVKM in the germline V gene. CDR3 length: 14 residues. In DNA form, the CDR3 reads TGTGCCAGCAGTTTTGGGACAGGGGGAACCAACCAGTTCTTC. Its protein is CASSFGTGGTNQFF. The full variable domain, its missing parts supplied by reference TRBV28 and TRBJ2-1, is DVKVTQSSRYLVKRTGEKVFLECVQDMDHENMFWYRQDPGLGLRLIYFSYDVKMKEKGDIPEGYSVSREKKERFSLILESASTNQTSMYLCASSFGTGGTNQFFGPGTRLTVL.

As for this clone: The DNA is left out, because the CDR3 cannot be placed on it with certainty; the CDR3 is given as TCRdb lists it. The chain joins TRBV1 to TRBJ1-5; the table's D call, TRBD1, was not checked against the DNA. TRBV1 is a recognized pseudogene. The CDR3 is 17 amino acids in total, end residues counted. CDR3 protein: CTSSLGEVGTGAQPQHF.

This rearrangement joins TRBV7-8 to TRBJ1-6, with D possibly being TRBD1 (6 bases). The CDR3 contains 15 residues. Trimming took 5 bases from V and 5 from J, leaving 13 bases between them. Looked up from germline, CDR1 is SGHVS and CDR2 is FQNEAQ. CDR3: CASSTHRENNSPLHF. The CDR3 bases are TGTGCCAGCAGCACGCACAGGGAGAATAATTCACCCCTCCACTTT.

The chain carries TRBV19 and TRBJ2-1; TRBD1 might be the D (6 bases). The CDR3 has 16 residues. The germline V and J ends were trimmed by 4 bases and 0 bases, with 13 bases remaining between them. Germline assignment: CDR1 LNHDA and CDR2 SQIVND (reference sequence). This CDR3 is CASSTVTGSSYNEQFF. The DNA of the CDR3 is TGTGCCAGTAGTACCGTAACAGGGAGCTCCTACAATGAGCAGTTCTTC.

In this sample, this clone turned up once. The genes are TRBV5-1 and TRBJ1-2; tentatively, D is TRBD1 (5 bases). The length of the CDR3 is 15 residues. V was shortened by 3 bases and J by 7 bases, with 19 bases between the two germline ends. The germline CDR1 and CDR2 sequences are SGHRS and YFSETQ. CDR3 protein: CASSSTWGGKGGYTF. CDR3 sequence (DNA): TGCGCCAGCAGCTCGACCTGGGGGGGTAAGGGTGGCTACACCTTC.

This chain connects TRBV29-1 to TRBJ1-2; no reliable D call. CDR3 length equals 11 residues. Germline V gene sequence: CDR1 SQVTM, CDR2 ANQGSEA. The CDR3 region is CSASSNYGYTF. The CDR3 bases are TGCAGTGCTTCCAGTAACTATGGCTACACCTTC.

On this clone: One end of the junction does not line up with germline, which may come from a read error. The chain combines TRBV20-1 with TRBJ2-7; maybe TRBD2 (6 bases). This CDR3 has 11 residues. Germline CDR1 and CDR2: DFQATT and SNEGSKA (reference sequence). The CDR3 region has the DNA TGCAGTGCTAGTGGGGTTGGCGGGAACCAGTTC. Its protein product is CSASGVGGNQF.

V usage is TRBV7-7 and J usage is TRBJ2-5; D possibly corresponds to TRBD1 (6 bases). Germline V CDR1 and CDR2: SSHAT, FNYEAQ (reference sequence). V was pared by 7 bases and J by 2 bases, with 11 bases between. The CDR3 has 13 residues. The CDR3 DNA follows: TGTGCCAGCATCGTCGACAGGCAAGAGACCCAGTACTTC. This codes for CASIVDRQETQYF.

About this clone: The junction does not match germline at one end; this may be a read error. The chain is built from TRBV7-9 and TRBJ1-6; D gene uncertain. Germline CDR1 reads SEHNR; CDR2 reads FQNEAQ (reference sequence). This CDR3 has 15 residues. CDR3 in DNA: TGTTCCAGCACCCCCCAGTCCGGGTATAATTCACCCCTCCACTTT. As protein: CSSTPQSGYNSPLHF.

The chain couples TRBV13 to TRBJ2-7; unclear D gene. The CDR3 spans 11 residues. Germline V CDR1 and CDR2: PRHDT, FYEKMQ (reference sequence). V shed 4 bases and J shed 5 bases, with 6 bases lying between them. The CDR3 spells CASSWYNEQYF. DNA of the CDR3: TGTGCCAGCAGCTGGTACAACGAGCAGTACTTC.